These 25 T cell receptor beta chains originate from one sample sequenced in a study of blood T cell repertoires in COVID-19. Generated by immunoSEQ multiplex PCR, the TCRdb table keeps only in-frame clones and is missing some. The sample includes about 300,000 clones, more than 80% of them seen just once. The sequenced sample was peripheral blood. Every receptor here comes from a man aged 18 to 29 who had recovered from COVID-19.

The CDR3 spells CASSSGLGREGETQYF. The CDR3 nucleotides read TGCGCCAGCAGCTCGGGACTAGGTCGTGAAGGAGAGACCCAGTACTTC. The J gene is TRBJ2-5, the V gene TRBV5-1; 8 bases are shared with TRBD2. With 3 bases clipped from V and 4 bases from J, the junction kept 11 bases outside the gene matches. The germline gives CDR1 SGHRS, CDR2 YFSETQ. There are 16 residues in the CDR3.

The CDR3 is CASGLLTLDGSVSGNTIYF. The CDR3 region has the DNA TGTGCCAGCGGCCTCTTAACCCTAGACGGAAGTGTCTCTGGAAACACCATATATTTT. The rearrangement uses TRBV13 and TRBJ1-3; D is unresolved. The CDR3 consists of 19 residues. Germline V CDR1 and CDR2: PRHDT, FYEKMQ (reference sequence). V shed 8 bases and J shed 0 bases, with 26 bases lying between them.

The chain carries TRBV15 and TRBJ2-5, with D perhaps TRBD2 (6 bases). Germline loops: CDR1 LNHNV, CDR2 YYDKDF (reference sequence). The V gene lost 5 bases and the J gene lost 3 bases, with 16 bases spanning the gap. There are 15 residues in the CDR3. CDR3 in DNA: TGTGCCACCAGCTCCCGAGTCTCGGGGGAAGAGACCCAGTACTTC. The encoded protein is CATSSRVSGEETQYF.

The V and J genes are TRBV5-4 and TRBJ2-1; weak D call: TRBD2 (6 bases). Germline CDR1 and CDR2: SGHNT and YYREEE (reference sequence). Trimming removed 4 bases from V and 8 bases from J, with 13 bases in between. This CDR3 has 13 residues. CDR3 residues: CASSLRDSHEQFF. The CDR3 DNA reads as TGTGCCAGCAGCCTCCGGGACTCCCATGAGCAGTTCTTC.

CDR3 bases: TGTGCCAGCAGCTCGTTGTTAACTAGCACAGATACGCAGTATTTT. Protein: CASSSLLTSTDTQYF. The rearrangement uses TRBV7-2 and TRBJ2-3; D remains ambiguous. Trimming cost V 4 bases and J 0 bases, with 11 bases left between them. Germline V gives CDR1 SGHTA, CDR2 FQGNSA. There are 15 residues in the CDR3.

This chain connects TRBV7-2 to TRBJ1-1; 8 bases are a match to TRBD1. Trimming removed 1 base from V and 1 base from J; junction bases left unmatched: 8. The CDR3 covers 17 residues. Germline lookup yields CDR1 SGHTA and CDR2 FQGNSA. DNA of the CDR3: TGTGCCAGCAGCTTAGAACCCCGGGACAGGTGGAACACTGAAGCTTTCTTT. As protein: CASSLEPRDRWNTEAFF.

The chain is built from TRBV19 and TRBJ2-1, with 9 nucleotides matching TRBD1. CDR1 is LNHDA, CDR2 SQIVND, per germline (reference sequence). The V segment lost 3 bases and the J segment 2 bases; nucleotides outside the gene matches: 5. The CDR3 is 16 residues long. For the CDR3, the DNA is TGTGCCAGTAGTATCCGGACAGGGGACGCCTACAATGAGCAGTTCTTC. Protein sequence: CASSIRTGDAYNEQFF.

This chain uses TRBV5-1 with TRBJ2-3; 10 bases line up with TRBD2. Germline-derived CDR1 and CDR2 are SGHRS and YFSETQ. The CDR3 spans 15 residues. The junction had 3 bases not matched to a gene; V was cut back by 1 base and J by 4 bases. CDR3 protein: CASSLMLAGADTQYF. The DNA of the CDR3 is TGCGCCAGCAGCTTGATGCTAGCGGGAGCAGATACGCAGTATTTT.

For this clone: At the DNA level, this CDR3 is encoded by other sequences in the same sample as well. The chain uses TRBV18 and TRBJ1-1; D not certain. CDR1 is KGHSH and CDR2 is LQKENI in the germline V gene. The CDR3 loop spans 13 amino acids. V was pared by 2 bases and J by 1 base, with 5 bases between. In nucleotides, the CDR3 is TGTGCCAGCTCACCAGGAGAGAACACTGAAGCTTTCTTT. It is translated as CASSPGENTEAFF.

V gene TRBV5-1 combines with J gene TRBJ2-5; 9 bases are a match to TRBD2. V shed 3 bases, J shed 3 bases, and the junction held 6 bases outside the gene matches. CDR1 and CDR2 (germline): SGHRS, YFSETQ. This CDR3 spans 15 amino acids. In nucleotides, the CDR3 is TGCGCCAGCAGCTCAATAGCGGGAGTGGAAGAGACCCAGTACTTC. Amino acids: CASSSIAGVEETQYF.

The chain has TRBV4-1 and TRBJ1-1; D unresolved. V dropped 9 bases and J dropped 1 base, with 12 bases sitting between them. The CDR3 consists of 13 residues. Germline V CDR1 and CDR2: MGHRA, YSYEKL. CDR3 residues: CASAGKENTEAFF. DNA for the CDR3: TGCGCCAGTGCGGGGAAGGAGAACACTGAAGCTTTCTTT.

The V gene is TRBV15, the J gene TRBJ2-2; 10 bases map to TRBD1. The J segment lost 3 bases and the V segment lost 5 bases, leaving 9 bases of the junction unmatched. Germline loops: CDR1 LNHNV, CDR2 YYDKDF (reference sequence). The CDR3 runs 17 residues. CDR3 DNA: TGTGCCACCAGCCCGAGGGGGACAGGGGAATACACCGGGGAGCTGTTTTTT. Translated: CATSPRGTGEYTGELFF.

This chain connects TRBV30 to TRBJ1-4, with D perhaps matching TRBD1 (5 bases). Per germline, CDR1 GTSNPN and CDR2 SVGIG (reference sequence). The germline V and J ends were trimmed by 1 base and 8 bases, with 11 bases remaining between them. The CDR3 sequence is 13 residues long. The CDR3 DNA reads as TGTGCCTGGAGTGCGGGGGAAGAGGAAAAACTGTTTTTT. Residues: CAWSAGEEEKLFF. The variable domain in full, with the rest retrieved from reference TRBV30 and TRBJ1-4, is SQTIHQWPATLVQPVGSPLSLECTVEGTSNPNLYWYRQAAGRGLQLLFYSVGIGQISSEVPQNLSASRPQDRQFILSSKKLLLSDSGFYLCAWSAGEEEKLFFGSGTQLSVL.

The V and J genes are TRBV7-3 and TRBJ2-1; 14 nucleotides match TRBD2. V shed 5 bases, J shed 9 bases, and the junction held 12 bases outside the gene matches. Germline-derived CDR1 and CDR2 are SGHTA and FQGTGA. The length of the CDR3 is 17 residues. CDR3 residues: CASSPEGGLAGESEQFF. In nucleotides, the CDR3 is TGTGCCAGCAGCCCCGAAGGGGGACTAGCGGGAGAGAGTGAGCAGTTCTTC.

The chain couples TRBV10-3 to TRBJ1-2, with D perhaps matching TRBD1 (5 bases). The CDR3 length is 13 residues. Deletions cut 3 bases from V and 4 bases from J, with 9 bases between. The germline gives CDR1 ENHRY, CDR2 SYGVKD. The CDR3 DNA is TGTGCCATCAGTGAAGACAGTCCCTATGGCTACACCTTC. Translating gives CAISEDSPYGYTF.

As DNA, the CDR3 is TGTGCCAGCAGTCCTGCTTACAGGGGGTATAGCACAGATACGCAGTATTTT. This codes for CASSPAYRGYSTDTQYF. The chain carries TRBV27 and TRBJ2-3; 8 bases align to TRBD1. The CDR3 totals 17 residues. The V and J ends lost 5 bases and 0 bases, in that order; junction bases with no gene match: 10. In germline, CDR1 is MNHEY, CDR2 SMNVEV (reference sequence).

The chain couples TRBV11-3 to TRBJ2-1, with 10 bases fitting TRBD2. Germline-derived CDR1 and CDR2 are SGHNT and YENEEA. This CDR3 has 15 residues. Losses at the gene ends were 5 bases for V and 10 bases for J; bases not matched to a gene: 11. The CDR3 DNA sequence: TGTGCCAGCAGCCTCGGACTAGCGGCCTCCAGGGAGCAGTTCTTC. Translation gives CASSLGLAASREQFF.

Here the CDR3 reads CASSVGGGETYEQYF. Written as DNA, the CDR3 is TGTGCCAGCAGCGTAGGAGGGGGCGAGACCTACGAGCAGTACTTC. V and J are TRBV9 and TRBJ2-7, with 7 bases aligning to TRBD1. With 0 bases clipped from V and 2 bases from J, the junction kept 5 bases outside the gene matches. The CDR3 extends over 15 amino acids. CDR1 is SGDLS, CDR2 YYNGEE, per germline.

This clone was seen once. CDR3 sequence (DNA): TGTGCCAGCAGCAAAGTCCCCCGGGATCGGGTGAACACTGAAGCTTTCTTT. Its protein is CASSKVPRDRVNTEAFF. This chain links TRBV21-1 with TRBJ1-1. TRBV21-1 is shown as a pseudogene. The CDR3 is 17 residues long.

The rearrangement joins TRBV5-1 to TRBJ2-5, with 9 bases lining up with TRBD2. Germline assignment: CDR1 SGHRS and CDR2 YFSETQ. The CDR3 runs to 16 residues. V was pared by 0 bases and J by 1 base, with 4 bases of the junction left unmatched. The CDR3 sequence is CASSLGGGGRQETQYF. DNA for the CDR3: TGCGCCAGCAGCTTGGGCGGGGGGGGCCGCCAAGAGACCCAGTACTTC.

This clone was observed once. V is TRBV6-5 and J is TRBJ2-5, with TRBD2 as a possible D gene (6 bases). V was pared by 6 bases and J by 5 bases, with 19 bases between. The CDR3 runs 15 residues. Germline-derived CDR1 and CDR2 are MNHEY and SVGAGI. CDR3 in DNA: TGTGCCAGCAGCTTACTTGCCGGGACTGGGGAGACCCAGTACTTC. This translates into CASSLLAGTGETQYF.

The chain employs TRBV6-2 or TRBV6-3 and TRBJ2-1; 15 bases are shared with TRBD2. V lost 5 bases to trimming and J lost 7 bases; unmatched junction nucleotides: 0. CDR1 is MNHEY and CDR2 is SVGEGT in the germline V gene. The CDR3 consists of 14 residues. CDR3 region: CASSGTSGGNEQFF. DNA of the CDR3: TGTGCCAGCAGTGGGACTAGCGGGGGGAATGAGCAGTTCTTC.

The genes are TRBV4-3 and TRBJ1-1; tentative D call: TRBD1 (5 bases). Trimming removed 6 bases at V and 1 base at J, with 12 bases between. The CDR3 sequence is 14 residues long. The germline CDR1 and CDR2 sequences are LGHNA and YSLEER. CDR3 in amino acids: CASRHQGSNTEAFF. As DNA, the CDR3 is TGCGCCAGCAGACATCAGGGCTCGAACACTGAAGCTTTCTTT.

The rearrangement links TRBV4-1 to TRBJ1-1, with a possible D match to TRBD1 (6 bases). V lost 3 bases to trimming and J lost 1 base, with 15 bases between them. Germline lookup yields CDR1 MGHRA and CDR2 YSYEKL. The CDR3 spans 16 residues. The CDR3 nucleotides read TGCGCCAGCAGCCAGCCGACCAGGGGCACGAACACTGAAGCTTTCTTT. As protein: CASSQPTRGTNTEAFF.

The CDR3 bases are TGTGCCAGCAGCCAAGGCAGCGGACTTTCCTACGAGCAGTACTTC. This sequence encodes CASSQGSGLSYEQYF. The chain links TRBV7-8 to TRBJ2-7, with D perhaps matching TRBD2 (5 bases). V was pared by 5 bases and J by 1 base, with 15 bases between. The germline V gene has CDR1 SGHVS and CDR2 FQNEAQ. The length of the CDR3 is 15 residues.